This T cell receptor beta chain stems from a study of identical twins. Via MiXCR, TCRdb re-called the 5' RACE reads, giving one row per CDR3 protein. The data contain 250,000 to 300,000 distinct CDR3 sequences, just under 9.5% of them seen just once; the ten biggest clones take up roughly 7%. CDR1 and CDR2 from the germline V gene are SGHDT and YYEEEE. The ends were cut back, 2 bases at V and 1 base at J, with 11 bases in the middle. The CDR3 has 15 residues. These data also formed part of another study, on yellow fever vaccine responses in identical twins.

This receptor was taken from a woman aged 18-29 years in good health. This chain connects TRBV5-6 to TRBJ2-3; D unclear. Specimen: CD8+ T cells sorted from blood. As DNA, the CDR3 is TGTGCCAGCAGCTTACTTATCGAGGGCACAGATACGCAGTATTTT. Its translation is CASSLLIEGTDTQYF.